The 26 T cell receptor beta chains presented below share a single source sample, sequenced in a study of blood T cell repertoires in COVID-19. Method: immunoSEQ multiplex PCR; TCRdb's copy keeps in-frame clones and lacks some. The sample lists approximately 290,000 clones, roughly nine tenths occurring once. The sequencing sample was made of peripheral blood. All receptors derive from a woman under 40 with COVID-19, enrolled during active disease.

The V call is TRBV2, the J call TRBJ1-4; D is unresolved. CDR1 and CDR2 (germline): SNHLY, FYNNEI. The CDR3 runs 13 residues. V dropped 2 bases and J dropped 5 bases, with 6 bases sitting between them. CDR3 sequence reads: CASSELENEKLFF. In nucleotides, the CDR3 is TGTGCCAGCAGTGAATTAGAAAATGAAAAACTGTTTTTT.

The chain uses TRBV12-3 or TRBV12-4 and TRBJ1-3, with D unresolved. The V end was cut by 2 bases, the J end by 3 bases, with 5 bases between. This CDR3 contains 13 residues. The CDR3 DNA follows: TGTGCCAGCAGTTTACAACTTGGAAACACCATATATTTT. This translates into CASSLQLGNTIYF.

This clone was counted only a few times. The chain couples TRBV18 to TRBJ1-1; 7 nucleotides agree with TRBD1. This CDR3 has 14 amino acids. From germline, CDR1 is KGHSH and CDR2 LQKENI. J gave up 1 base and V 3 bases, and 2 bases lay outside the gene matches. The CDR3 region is CASSPRGKNTEAFF. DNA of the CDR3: TGTGCCAGCTCACCCAGGGGGAAGAACACTGAAGCTTTCTTT.

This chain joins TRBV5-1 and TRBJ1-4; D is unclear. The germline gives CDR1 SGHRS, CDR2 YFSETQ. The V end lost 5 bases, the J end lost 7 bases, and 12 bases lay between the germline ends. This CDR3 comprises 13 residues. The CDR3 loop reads CASSPRSGEKLFF. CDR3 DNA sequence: TGCGCCAGCAGTCCGAGGAGTGGTGAAAAACTGTTTTTT. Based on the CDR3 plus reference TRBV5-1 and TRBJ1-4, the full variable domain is KAGVTQTPRYLIKTRGQQVTLSCSPISGHRSVSWYQQTPGQGLQFLFEYFSETQRNKGNFPGRFSGRQFSNSRSEMNVSTLELGDSALYLCASSPRSGEKLFFGSGTQLSVL.

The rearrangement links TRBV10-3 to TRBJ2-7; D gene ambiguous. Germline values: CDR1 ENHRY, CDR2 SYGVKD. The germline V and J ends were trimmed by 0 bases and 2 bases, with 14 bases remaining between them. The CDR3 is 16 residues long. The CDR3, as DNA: TGTGCCATCAGTGAGTCAGCGAGCCCCTCCGCCTACGAGCAGTACTTC. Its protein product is CAISESASPSAYEQYF.

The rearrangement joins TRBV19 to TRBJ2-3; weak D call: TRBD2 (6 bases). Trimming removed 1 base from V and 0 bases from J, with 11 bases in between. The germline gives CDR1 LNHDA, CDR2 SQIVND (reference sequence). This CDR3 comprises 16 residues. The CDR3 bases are TGTGCCAGTAGTATAGGATCAGGGACTAGCACAGATACGCAGTATTTT. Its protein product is CASSIGSGTSTDTQYF.

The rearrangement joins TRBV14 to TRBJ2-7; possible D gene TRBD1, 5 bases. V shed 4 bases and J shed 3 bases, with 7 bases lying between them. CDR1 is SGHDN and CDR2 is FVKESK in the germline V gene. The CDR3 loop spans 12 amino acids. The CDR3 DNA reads TGTGCCAGCAGCCGCGACAGCTACGAGCAGTACTTC. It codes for CASSRDSYEQYF.

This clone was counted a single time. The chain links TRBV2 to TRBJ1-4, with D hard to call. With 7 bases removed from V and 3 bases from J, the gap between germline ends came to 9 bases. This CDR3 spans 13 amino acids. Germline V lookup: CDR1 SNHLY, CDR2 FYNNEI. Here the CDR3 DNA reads TGTGCCAGCAAAGCTCCACCTAATGAAAAACTGTTTTTT. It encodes CASKAPPNEKLFF.

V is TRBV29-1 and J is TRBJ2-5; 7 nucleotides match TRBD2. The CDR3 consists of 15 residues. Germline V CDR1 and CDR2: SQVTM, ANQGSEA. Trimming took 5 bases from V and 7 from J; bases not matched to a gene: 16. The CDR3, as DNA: TGCAGCGTTTTCCATCGCGGGAGTGGGCAGGCGACCCAGTACTTC. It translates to CSVFHRGSGQATQYF.

CDR3 in DNA: TGTGCCAGCAGTTCAGTTAGCGACTATGGCTACACCTTC. This encodes CASSSVSDYGYTF. V usage is TRBV12-3 or TRBV12-4 and J usage is TRBJ1-2; no clear D. Trimming removed 4 bases at V and 3 bases at J, with 9 bases between. The CDR3 consists of 13 residues.

The CDR3 loop is CASSLVDSPVPVGQGYTF. The CDR3, as DNA: TGTGCCAGCAGCTTAGTAGACTCCCCTGTCCCCGTGGGGCAGGGCTACACCTTC. The chain carries TRBV11-2 and TRBJ1-2, with D perhaps TRBD1 (5 bases). Trimming cost V 1 base and J 8 bases, with 26 bases left between them. The length of the CDR3 is 18 residues. Germline V gene lookup returns CDR1 SGHAT and CDR2 FQNNGV.

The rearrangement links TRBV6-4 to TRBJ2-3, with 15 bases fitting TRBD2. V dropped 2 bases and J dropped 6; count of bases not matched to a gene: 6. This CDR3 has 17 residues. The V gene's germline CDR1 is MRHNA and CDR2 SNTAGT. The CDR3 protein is CASSDPRTSGRGDTQYF. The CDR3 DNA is TGTGCCAGCAGTGACCCTAGGACTAGCGGGAGGGGGGATACGCAGTATTTT.

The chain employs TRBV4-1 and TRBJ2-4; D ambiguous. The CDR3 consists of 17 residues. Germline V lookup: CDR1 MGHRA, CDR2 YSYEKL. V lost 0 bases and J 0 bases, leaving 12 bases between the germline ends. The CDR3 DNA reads TGCGCCAGCAGCCAAGAATACCGAGGAGTAGCCAAAAACATTCAGTACTTC. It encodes CASSQEYRGVAKNIQYF.

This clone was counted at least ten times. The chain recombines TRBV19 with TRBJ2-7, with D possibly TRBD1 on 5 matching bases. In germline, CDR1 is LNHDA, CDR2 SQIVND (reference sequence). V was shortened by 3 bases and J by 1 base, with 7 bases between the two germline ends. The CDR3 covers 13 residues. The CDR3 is CASSIQGSYEQYF. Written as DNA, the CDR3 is TGTGCCAGTAGTATCCAGGGTTCCTACGAGCAGTACTTC.

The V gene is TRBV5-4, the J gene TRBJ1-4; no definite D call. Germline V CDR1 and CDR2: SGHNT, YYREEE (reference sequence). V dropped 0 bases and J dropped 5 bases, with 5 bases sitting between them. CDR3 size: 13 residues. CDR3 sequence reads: CASSLGANEKLFF. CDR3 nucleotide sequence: TGTGCCAGCAGCTTGGGCGCCAATGAAAAACTGTTTTTT.

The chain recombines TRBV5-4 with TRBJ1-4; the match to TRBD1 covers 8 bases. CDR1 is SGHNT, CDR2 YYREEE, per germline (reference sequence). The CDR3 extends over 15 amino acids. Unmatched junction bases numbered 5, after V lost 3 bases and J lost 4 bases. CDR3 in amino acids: CASSYDRGRNEKLFF. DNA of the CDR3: TGTGCCAGCAGCTACGACAGGGGTCGTAATGAAAAACTGTTTTTT.

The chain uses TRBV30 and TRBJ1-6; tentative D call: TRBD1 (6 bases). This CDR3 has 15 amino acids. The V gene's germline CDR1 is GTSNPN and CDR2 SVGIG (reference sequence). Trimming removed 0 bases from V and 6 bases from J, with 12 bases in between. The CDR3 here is CAWSVVDRFNSPLHF. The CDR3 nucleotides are TGTGCCTGGAGTGTAGTGGACAGATTTAATTCACCCCTCCACTTT.

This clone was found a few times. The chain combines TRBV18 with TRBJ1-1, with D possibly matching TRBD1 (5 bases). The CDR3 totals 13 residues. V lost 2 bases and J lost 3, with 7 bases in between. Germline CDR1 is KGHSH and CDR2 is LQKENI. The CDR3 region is CASSPVRDTEAFF. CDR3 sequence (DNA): TGTGCCAGCTCACCAGTCAGGGACACTGAAGCTTTCTTT.

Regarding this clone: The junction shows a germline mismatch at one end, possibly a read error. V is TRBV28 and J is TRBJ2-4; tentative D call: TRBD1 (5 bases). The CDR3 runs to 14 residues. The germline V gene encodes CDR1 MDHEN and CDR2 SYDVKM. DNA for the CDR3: TGTGCCAGCAGTTTAGGGGCAGCCCAAAACATTCAGTACTTC. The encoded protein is CASSLGAAQNIQYF.

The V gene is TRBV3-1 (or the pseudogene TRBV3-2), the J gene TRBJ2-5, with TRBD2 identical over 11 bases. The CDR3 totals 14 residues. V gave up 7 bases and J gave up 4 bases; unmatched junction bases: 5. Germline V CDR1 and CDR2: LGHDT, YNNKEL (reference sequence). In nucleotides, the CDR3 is TGTGCCAGCAACCCGCTAGCGGGAGGAGAGACCCAGTACTTC. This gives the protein CASNPLAGGETQYF.

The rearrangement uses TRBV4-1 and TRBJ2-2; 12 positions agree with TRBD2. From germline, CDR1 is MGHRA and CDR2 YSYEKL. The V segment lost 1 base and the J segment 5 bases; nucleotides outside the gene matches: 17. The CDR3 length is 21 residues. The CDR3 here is CASSQAPTGTSGPPGTGELFF. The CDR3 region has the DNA TGCGCCAGCAGCCAAGCCCCTACCGGGACTAGCGGGCCCCCGGGGACCGGGGAGCTGTTTTTT.

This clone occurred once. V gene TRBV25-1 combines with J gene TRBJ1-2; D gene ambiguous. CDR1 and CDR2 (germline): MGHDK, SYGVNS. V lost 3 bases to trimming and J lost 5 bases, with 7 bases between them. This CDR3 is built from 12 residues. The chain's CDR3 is CASSDLWYGYTF. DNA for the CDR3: TGTGCCAGCAGTGATCTATGGTATGGCTACACCTTC.

The CDR3 protein is CASSQDSSLAGGPYNEQFF. In nucleotides, the CDR3 is TGTGCCAGCAGCCAAGATAGTAGTCTGGCGGGAGGGCCCTACAATGAGCAGTTCTTC. The V gene is TRBV3-1 (or the pseudogene TRBV3-2), the J gene TRBJ2-1, with 9 nucleotides matching TRBD2. The CDR3 consists of 19 residues. Germline-derived CDR1 and CDR2 are LGHDT and YNNKEL (reference sequence). Trimming removed 0 bases from V and 2 bases from J; junction bases left unmatched: 11.

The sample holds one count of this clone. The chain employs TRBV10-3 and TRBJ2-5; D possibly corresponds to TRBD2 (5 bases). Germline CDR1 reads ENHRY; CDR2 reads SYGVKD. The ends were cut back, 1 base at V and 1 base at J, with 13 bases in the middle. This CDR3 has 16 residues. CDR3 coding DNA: TGTGCCATCAGTGAGTTGAAACTAGGACGCCAAGAGACCCAGTACTTC. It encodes CAISELKLGRQETQYF.

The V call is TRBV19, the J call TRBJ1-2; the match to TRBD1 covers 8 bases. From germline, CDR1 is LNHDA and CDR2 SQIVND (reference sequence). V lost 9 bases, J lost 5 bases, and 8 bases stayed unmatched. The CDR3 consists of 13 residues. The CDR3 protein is CASSWDRSYGYTF. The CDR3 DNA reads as TGTGCCAGCAGCTGGGACAGGAGTTATGGCTACACCTTC.

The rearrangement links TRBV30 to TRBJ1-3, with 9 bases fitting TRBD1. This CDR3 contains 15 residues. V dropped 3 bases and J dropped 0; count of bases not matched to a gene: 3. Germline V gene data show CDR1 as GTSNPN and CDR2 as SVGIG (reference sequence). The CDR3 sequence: CAWRDRGFSGNTIYF. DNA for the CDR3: TGTGCCTGGAGGGACAGGGGTTTCTCTGGAAACACCATATATTTT.